These 5 T cell receptor beta chains came from one sample sequenced in a study of preoperative IRX-2 immunotherapy in early breast cancer. Generated by immunoSEQ multiplex PCR, the TCRdb table keeps only in-frame clones and is missing some. The sample holds about 32,000 clones; 75% to 90% are singletons and the top ten take 2.5%. Treatment here: preoperative locoregional IRX-2 cytokine immunotherapy. The sequencing used lymph node tissue, collected from a patient treated with IRX-2 immunotherapy. These receptors all come from a human donor with breast cancer.

J is TRBJ2-7 and V is TRBV11-3, with D perhaps matching TRBD1 (6 bases). Germline V gives CDR1 SGHNT, CDR2 YENEEA. The CDR3 runs 15 residues. The germline V and J ends were trimmed by 1 base and 2 bases, with 12 bases remaining between them. CDR3 loop: CASSLVVRGAYEQYF. For the CDR3, the DNA is TGTGCCAGCAGCTTAGTTGTCAGGGGCGCCTACGAGCAGTACTTC.

This sequence joins TRBV11-3 and TRBJ2-1; either TRBD1 or TRBD2 may supply D (6 bases each). Trimming cost V 1 base and J 0 bases, with 16 bases left between them. The CDR3 spans 18 residues. Germline CDR1 SGHNT, CDR2 YENEEA. CDR3 DNA sequence: TGTGCCAGCAGCTTAGGTTATGGGGGGCCCTTCTCCTACAATGAGCAGTTCTTC. Its protein product is CASSLGYGGPFSYNEQFF.

The J gene is TRBJ2-1, the V gene TRBV6-8; a weak D match, TRBD2 (6 bases). The CDR3 covers 12 residues. Trimming left V 4 bases short and J 10 bases short, with 11 bases between. CDR1 and CDR2 from the germline V gene are MNHGY and SAAAGT. This chain's CDR3 is CASSSEGREQFF. CDR3 in DNA: TGTGCCAGCAGTTCGGAGGGCCGAGAGCAGTTCTTC.

The V gene is TRBV5-1, the J gene TRBJ2-1; the match to TRBD1 covers 8 bases. Unmatched junction bases numbered 6, after V lost 0 bases and J lost 7 bases. The length of the CDR3 is 15 residues. Germline V gives CDR1 SGHRS, CDR2 YFSETQ. CDR3 in amino acids: CASSLGTGLVNEQFF. As DNA, the CDR3 is TGCGCCAGCAGCTTGGGGACAGGGTTGGTAAATGAGCAGTTCTTC.

A single count supports this clone. The V call is TRBV6-8, the J call TRBJ2-7; D call uncertain. This CDR3 spans 15 amino acids. Trimming shortened V by 5 bases and J by 0 bases, and 14 bases separated the two germline ends. Germline assignment: CDR1 MNHGY and CDR2 SAAAGT. The CDR3 DNA reads TGTGCCAGCAGTCAAGCCCTATATAGCTCCTACGAGCAGTACTTC. Encoded protein: CASSQALYSSYEQYF.